One T cell receptor (beta chain) is described in this entry. This entry belongs to a study of cytomegalovirus exposure and HLA in healthy donors. Primers: 60 Vbeta forward and 13 Jbeta reverse. The data were produced by immunoSEQ multiplex PCR, yet TCRdb's version contains in-frame clones alone and is incomplete. The sample has about 60,000 clones; 82% are singletons. CDR3 length equals 15 residues. V lost 5 bases to trimming and J lost 2 bases; unmatched junction nucleotides: 5. Germline V lookup: CDR1 MNHEY, CDR2 SVGAGI. This TCR was recovered from a man under 40 in good health and CMV-seronegative. This rearrangement joins TRBV6-5 to TRBJ1-2; 10 bases map to TRBD1. The sequencing input was PBMCs. CDR3 residues: CASSPGTGANYGYTF. In nucleotides, the CDR3 is TGTGCCAGCAGTCCCGGGACAGGGGCGAACTATGGCTACACCTTC.